The 20 T cell receptor beta chains below all came from one sample that was sequenced in a study of molecular identifiers for immune sequencing clone quantification. TCRdb ran MiXCR on the PCR reads and lists one entry per CDR3 protein. The table lists approximately 550,000 distinct CDR3 sequences, 20% to 25% of them singletons. Material: naive CD8+ T cells from blood, with Jurkat cell RNA spiked in. Sample subset: FACS-sorted CD8+CD4-CCR7+CD45RA+ naive T cells. These receptors were taken from a human donor in good health. Some libraries in this study had Jurkat cell RNA spiked in.

Many counts were recorded for this clonotype. J is TRBJ1-5 and V is TRBV5-6, with TRBD1 matching over 10 bases. V trimming: 3 bases; J trimming: 6 bases; junction bases outside the gene matches: 3. The germline V gene encodes CDR1 SGHDT and CDR2 YYEEEE. CDR3 length: 14 residues. The CDR3 here is CASSWGQGTQPQHF. In DNA, the CDR3 is TGTGCCAGCAGCTGGGGACAGGGGACTCAGCCCCAGCATTTT.

The sample holds one count of this clonotype. A read error is possible here, since a much larger clone lies one base away. Likely a read error: the CDR3 ends without its conserved phenylalanine or tryptophan. The chain uses TRBV12-5 and TRBJ1-1, with D uncertain. Germline V lookup: CDR1 LGHNT, CDR2 FRNRAP. Trimming stripped 4 bases from V and 11 bases from J, with 17 bases between. This CDR3 has 13 residues. The CDR3 DNA follows: TGTGCTAGTGGTTCATTCCCGACTTATGAGGCTTTCCTT. This sequence encodes CASGSFPTYEAFL.

This clonotype was seen repeatedly, ten times or more. This chain joins TRBV6-2 or TRBV6-3 and TRBJ2-7; no firm D call. This CDR3 region has 12 residues. The germline V gene encodes CDR1 MNHEY and CDR2 SVGEGT. V gave up 11 bases and J gave up 4 bases, with 15 bases separating them. The CDR3 DNA follows: TGTGCCGTCGAGGTGCGCGAATACGAGCAGTACTTC. Protein product: CAVEVREYEQYF.

This clonotype has ten or more counts. This rearrangement joins TRBV7-2 to TRBJ2-7; the D gene is possibly TRBD1 (6 bases). The CDR3 contains 15 residues. From germline, CDR1 is SGHTA and CDR2 FQGNSA. V was shortened by 5 bases and J by 5 bases, with 19 bases between the two germline ends. The CDR3: CASSPNRVSFDEQYF. The DNA for the CDR3 is TGTGCCAGCAGCCCGAACAGGGTTAGTTTCGACGAGCAGTACTTC.

In its sample, this clonotype was seen a few times. The chain is built from TRBV5-8 and TRBJ2-7; weak D call: TRBD2 (5 bases). Deletions cut 2 bases from V and 3 bases from J, with 9 bases between. The CDR3 is 13 amino acids. The V gene's germline CDR1 is SGHTS and CDR2 YDEGEE. The DNA for the CDR3 is TGTGCCAGCAGCTTTTTCGAGGGCTACGAGCAGTACTTC. This gives the protein CASSFFEGYEQYF. Together with reference TRBV5-8 and TRBJ2-7, the CDR3 gives the full variable domain: EAGVTQSPTHLIKTRGQQATLRCSPISGHTSVYWYQQALGLGLQFLLWYDEGEERNRGNFPPRFSGRQFPNYSSELNVNALELEDSALYLCASSFFEGYEQYFGPGTRLTVT.

There are many counts of this clonotype. The J gene is TRBJ2-5, the V gene TRBV6-2 or TRBV6-3; D might be TRBD1 (6 bases). V dropped 6 bases and J dropped 4 bases, with 24 bases sitting between them. Germline V gives CDR1 MNHEY, CDR2 SVGEGT. CDR3 length equals 17 residues. CDR3 amino acids: CASSLLPGQTGLETQYF. DNA for the CDR3: TGTGCCAGCAGCCTTCTCCCGGGCCAAACAGGGCTAGAGACCCAGTACTTC.

The sample holds many counts of this clonotype. The V call is TRBV11-2, the J call TRBJ2-5; TRBD1 agrees at 7 bases. V dropped 4 bases and J dropped 1; count of bases not matched to a gene: 3. This CDR3 contains 14 residues. Germline CDR1 is SGHAT and CDR2 is FQNNGV. CDR3 bases: TGTGCCAGCAGCTCATGGGACAGCCAAGAGACCCAGTACTTC. It yields the protein CASSSWDSQETQYF.

On this clonotype: A single base separates this from a much larger clone, so it may be a read error. This CDR3 reads CVSSPGPQQYF. As DNA, the CDR3 is TGTGTCAGCAGCCCCGGGCCCCAACAGTACTTC. V is TRBV7-9 and J is TRBJ2-7, with D unclear. The CDR3 spans 11 residues. The V gene's germline CDR1 is SEHNR and CDR2 FQNEAQ (reference sequence).

This clonotype appeared a few times. The chain couples TRBV9 to TRBJ2-7, with 7 nucleotides matching TRBD1. The V gene end was trimmed by 4 bases and the J gene end by 6 bases; junction bases not matched to a gene: 13. Germline assignment: CDR1 SGDLS and CDR2 YYNGEE. This CDR3 region has 15 residues. CDR3 loop: CASSPEDRASGEQYF. CDR3 bases: TGTGCCAGCAGCCCAGAAGACAGGGCCTCCGGCGAGCAGTACTTC.

This clonotype came up many times. The V gene is TRBV5-1, the J gene TRBJ1-1, with D tentatively TRBD1 (5 bases). Germline CDR1 is SGHRS and CDR2 is YFSETQ. The V and J ends lost 1 base and 5 bases respectively, with 9 bases between them. This CDR3 region has 13 residues. CDR3 in DNA: TGCGCCAGCAGCTTGCTTGGGGGGACTGAAGCTTTCTTT. Amino acids: CASSLLGGTEAFF.

Points on this clonotype: This may come from a read error, since a much larger clone is one base off. The CDR3 DNA reads TGTGCCAGCAGGAACCCGGGACAGGCTAATCAGCCCCAGCATTTT. Translating it yields CASRNPGQANQPQHF. The rearrangement uses TRBV13 and TRBJ1-5; 8 bases align to TRBD1. CDR1 is PRHDT, CDR2 FYEKMQ, per germline (reference sequence). V shed 6 bases, J shed 4 bases, and the junction held 8 bases outside the gene matches. The CDR3 loop spans 15 amino acids.

Only a few counts were recorded for this clonotype. The DNA for the CDR3 is TGCAGTGCTAGAGATGTTCAACGTCCAGACACTGAAGCTTTCTTT. It translates to CSARDVQRPDTEAFF. This chain connects TRBV20-1 to TRBJ1-1, with no clear D. V was shortened by 0 bases and J by 3 bases, with 14 bases between the two germline ends. The CDR3 loop spans 15 amino acids. Germline CDR1 DFQATT, CDR2 SNEGSKA (reference sequence).

Regarding this clonotype: A much larger clone sits a single nucleotide away, making a read error possible. The rearrangement uses TRBV7-2 and TRBJ2-1; TRBD2 might be the D (6 bases). The CDR3 length is 15 residues. CDR1 and CDR2 (germline): SGHTA, FQGNSA. With 2 bases removed from V and 5 bases from J, the gap between germline ends came to 13 bases. The DNA of the CDR3 is TGTGCCAGCAGCTTATACGGGGGAAACCACAATGAGCAGTTCTTC. Amino acid sequence: CASSLYGGNHNEQFF. Using reference TRBV7-2 and TRBJ2-1 for the parts outside the CDR3, the full variable domain is GAGVSQSPSNKVTEKGKDVELRCDPISGHTALYWYRQSLGQGLEFLIYFQGNSAPDKSGLPSDRFSAERTGGSVSTLTIQRTQQEDSAVYLCASSLYGGNHNEQFFGPGTRLTVL.

This rearrangement joins TRBV4-3 to TRBJ1-5; 7 bases align to TRBD1. This CDR3 comprises 17 residues. The V and J ends lost 8 bases and 3 bases, in that order; junction bases with no gene match: 16. Germline CDR1 and CDR2: LGHNA and YSLEER. CDR3 amino acids: CASSSTVSGGVNQPQHF. The CDR3 DNA sequence: TGCGCCAGCTCCTCGACAGTGTCAGGGGGTGTCAATCAGCCCCAGCATTTT.

CDR3 region: CASSWTGTGEQYF. The CDR3 region has the DNA TGCGCCAGCAGTTGGACAGGGACGGGGGAGCAGTACTTC. The chain employs TRBV5-1 and TRBJ2-7; 8 bases map to TRBD1. This CDR3 is 13 amino acids long. J was trimmed by 7 bases and V by 5 bases; bases with no gene match: 8. From germline, CDR1 is SGHRS and CDR2 YFSETQ.

The chain employs TRBV11-2 and TRBJ2-3; maybe TRBD1 (5 bases). The V gene's germline CDR1 is SGHAT and CDR2 FQNNGV. With 1 base removed from V and 6 bases from J, the gap between germline ends came to 14 bases. The CDR3 consists of 15 residues. CDR3 DNA: TGTGCCAGCAGCTTAGTATTAGTGGGGCGGGATACGCAGTATTTT. Encoded protein: CASSLVLVGRDTQYF.

A note on this clonotype: This may be a read error, as it is one base from a much larger clone. The conserved final phenylalanine or tryptophan is absent from the CDR3, which likely points to a read error. The gene calls are TRBV28 and TRBJ2-2, with D uncertain. The CDR3 is 12 residues long. The germline CDR1 and CDR2 sequences are MDHEN and SYDVKM. With 5 bases removed from V and 3 bases from J, the gap between germline ends came to 4 bases. The CDR3 here is CASSGDTGELFS. The CDR3 DNA reads as TGTGCCAGCAGTGGGGACACCGGGGAGCTGTTTTCT.

This clonotype was seen repeatedly, ten times or more. J is TRBJ1-5 and V is TRBV12-5; 7 positions match TRBD1. V was clipped by 0 bases and J by 7 bases; unmatched bases: 6. The CDR3 extends over 15 amino acids. From germline, CDR1 is LGHNT and CDR2 FRNRAP. DNA for the CDR3: TGTGCTAGTGGTTTGGTATTAGGGGGCTTCCAGCCCCAGCATTTT. It encodes CASGLVLGGFQPQHF.

This clonotype was counted only a few times. V is TRBV6-2 or TRBV6-3 and J is TRBJ1-6; D might be TRBD1 (5 bases). Trimming cost V 6 bases and J 3 bases, with 12 bases left between them. Germline CDR1 MNHEY, CDR2 SVGEGT. CDR3 length equals 15 residues. The CDR3: CASRIGHGYNSPLHF. The CDR3 nucleotides read TGTGCCAGCAGGATAGGACACGGCTATAATTCACCCCTCCACTTT.

V and J are TRBV7-9 and TRBJ2-1; D call uncertain. V lost 0 bases and J lost 6, with 9 bases in between. The CDR3 covers 14 residues. From germline, CDR1 is SEHNR and CDR2 FQNEAQ (reference sequence). CDR3 nucleotides: TGTGCCAGCAGCTTAGCGCGGCCAGGCAATGAGCAGTTCTTC. Protein: CASSLARPGNEQFF.